This T cell receptor (beta chain) was identified during a study of blood T cell repertoires in COVID-19. On the study more broadly: Acute-phase and convalescent COVID-19 samples originated in the United States, Italy and Spain. T cells, B-cell-depleted T cells, or PBMCs supplied cDNA or gDNA.

Original processing notes: Estimated nucleated cell counts came from reference gene primer amplification. The method was immunoSEQ multiplex PCR; TCRdb's version includes in-frame clones alone and lacks a portion of them. V, J and clone size are those of that table, while D and trimming were read from the DNA. Among approximately 210,000 clones, around 91% were seen once, and the ten largest hold about 5%. Germline lookup yields CDR1 SGDLS and CDR2 YYNGEE. The CDR3 extends over 16 amino acids. V lost 3 bases, J lost 5 bases, and 7 bases stayed unmatched. The sequenced sample consisted of peripheral blood. The rearrangement links TRBV9 to TRBJ2-5; 13 bases are shared with TRBD2. This sequence was found in a woman in her thirties or forties with acute or convalescent COVID-19. The CDR3 bases are TGTGCCAGCAGCGAGGGAGGGACTAGCGGGGTTGAGACCCAGTACTTC. This encodes CASSEGGTSGVETQYF.